The rows below give T cell receptor beta chains drawn from one sample of a study of blood T cells in healthy people across ages. TCRdb fed the 5' RACE reads into MiXCR, producing one record per CDR3 protein. Seen here are about 800,000 distinct CDR3 sequences, roughly 25% observed once, and the top ten hold under 4%. This sample also appeared in a second study, on T cells of mothers and their children.

Source material: blood. The source of these receptors is a boy aged 5-17 years in good health. Each CDR3 is given with its conserved first and last residue. The D gene is left open where the match is weak. Clone size appears in some rows only: once, few, many, or a class for an expanded clone.

TRBV20-1	few	TRBJ2-1	.	TGCAGCTCCTGGCAGGAGGGCCGGGTAGTTGAGCAGTTCTTC	CSSWQEGRVVEQFF
TRBV20-1	.	TRBJ2-7	.	TGCAGTGCTAGAGAGGCAGGGGTCAGCTCCTACGAGCAGTACTTC	CSAREAGVSSYEQYF
TRBV5-8	.	TRBJ2-4	TRBD1	TGTGCCAGCAGCGTGAGGGACAGGACAACCAAAAACATTCAGTACTTC	CASSVRDRTTKNIQYF
TRBV3-1	few	TRBJ1-5	.	TGTGCCAGCAGCCAAGATCCTGGGGCGGATCAGCCCCAGCATTTT	CASSQDPGADQPQHF
TRBV5-1	.	TRBJ2-5	.	TGCGCCAGCGGGGGACTGAACGAAGAGACCCAGTACTTC	CASGGLNEETQYF
TRBV7-2	few	TRBJ2-1	TRBD2	TGTGCCAGCAGCTTAGGGGGCGGGGGGCCCATCATGTACAATGAGCAGTTCTTC	CASSLGGGGPIMYNEQFF
TRBV5-1	few	TRBJ1-3	.	TGCGCCAGCAGCTTGGTCAACGGCGGGACTGGAAACACCATATATTTT	CASSLVNGGTGNTIYF
TRBV9	few	TRBJ2-2	.	TGTGCCAGCAGCGTAGGGGCGGGTTCGGACGGGGAGCTGTTTTTT	CASSVGAGSDGELFF
TRBV14	.	TRBJ2-7	TRBD1	TGTGCCAGCAGTCATATTGGCGGGACAGGGGCCAACGAGCAGTACTTC	CASSHIGGTGANEQYF
TRBV10-3	.	TRBJ2-7	TRBD1	TGTGCCATCAGTGTGACAGGGACGAACGAGCAGTACTTC	CAISVTGTNEQYF
TRBV3-1	.	TRBJ1-6	.	TGTGCCAGCAGCCAAGACGGCGGGTATTCACCCCTCCACTTT	CASSQDGGYSPLHF
TRBV3-1	.	TRBJ2-5	.	TGTGCCAGCAGCCAAGAAAGCTCCCTAGTCGGGTCGGAGACCCAGTACTTC	CASSQESSLVGSETQYF
TRBV29-1	few	TRBJ2-1	TRBD2	TGCAGCATTCTGGCCCGGGAGGGTTACTCCTACAATGAGCAGTTCTTC	CSILAREGYSYNEQFF